This T cell receptor beta chain is drawn from a study of identical twins. V was pared by 1 base and J by 10 bases, with 13 bases between. The CDR3 has 13 amino acids. CDR1 and CDR2 (germline): SEHNR, FQNEAQ (reference sequence). General study findings and limits: Zero-insertion findings could be partly confounded by invariant cells (MAIT and iNKT cells).

In this sample, this clonotype turned up many times. Its antigen remains unknown. TCRdb re-analysed the 5' RACE reads in MiXCR, keeping a single row per CDR3 protein. Counted here are approximately 300,000 distinct CDR3 sequences, just under 9.5% occurring once; the ten biggest clones make up around 7.1%. The same sample was also used in a study of yellow fever vaccine responses in identical twins.

The sample comprised CD8+ T cells sorted from blood. The TCR originated in a young woman in good health. The chain joins TRBV7-9 to TRBJ1-1, with D unclear. CDR3 sequence: CASSLGGAEGAFF. The CDR3 coding sequence is TGTGCCAGCAGCTTAGGAGGTGCAGAGGGAGCTTTCTTT. The full variable domain, completed using reference TRBV7-9 and TRBJ1-1, is DTGVSQNPRHKITKRGQNVTFRCDPISEHNRLYWYRQTLGQGPEFLTYFQNEAQLEKSRLLSDRFSAERPKGSFSTLEIQRTEQGDSAMYLCASSLGGAEGAFFGQGTRLTVV.